This TCR beta chain originates from a study of blood T cell repertoires in COVID-19. Turning to the study itself: The cDNA or gDNA used as material had been derived from T cells, B-cell-depleted T cells, or PBMCs.

This clone was seen just once. The CDR3 is 12 amino acids. J gave up 4 bases and V 3 bases, and 0 bases lay outside the gene matches. CDR1 SGHRS and CDR2 YFSETQ come from the germline V gene. Profiled with immunoSEQ multiplex PCR; TCRdb holds only in-frame clones, not every one. The table has about 310,000 clones, 70% to 90% seen once. The specimen sequenced was PBMCs or T cells enriched from blood (not recorded which). V usage is TRBV5-1 and J usage is TRBJ1-2; TRBD1 agrees at 7 bases. The source of this sequence is a man between 25 and 39 years old who had recovered from COVID-19. CDR3 coding DNA: TGCGCCAGCAGCTGGGACAGCTATGGCTACACCTTC. This codes for CASSWDSYGYTF.